Below are 8 T cell receptor beta chains sequenced from a single sample in a study of OX40 agonist ivuxolimab in advanced cancers. The method was immunoSEQ multiplex PCR; TCRdb's version includes in-frame clones alone and lacks a portion of them. The top ten clones hold around 1.7% of a sample with approximately 72,000 clones, approximately 80% of them seen once. Sequenced material: CD4+ or CD8+ T cells sorted from blood, taken in a trial of the OX40 agonist ivuxolimab. The source is an adult with an advanced solid tumor such as melanoma, head and neck, liver or kidney cancer.

This chain joins TRBV28 and TRBJ2-2; D is uncertain. Looked up from germline, CDR1 is MDHEN and CDR2 is SYDVKM. Between the trimmed V and J ends, which lost 5 bases and 7 bases, there was a span of 11 bases. The CDR3 length is 13 residues. The CDR3 spells CASSPGFLGELFF. The DNA of the CDR3 is TGTGCCAGCAGTCCCGGGTTTCTCGGGGAGCTGTTTTTT.

The rearrangement links TRBV6-4 to TRBJ1-3; D remains ambiguous. Looked up from germline, CDR1 is MRHNA and CDR2 is SNTAGT. V was clipped by 8 bases and J by 2 bases, with 10 bases between them. This CDR3 region has 13 residues. The DNA for the CDR3 is TGTGCCAGCGAAGGGTTTACTGGAAACACCATATATTTT. It encodes CASEGFTGNTIYF.

The V and J genes are TRBV6-5 and TRBJ1-1, with D perhaps matching TRBD1 (5 bases). This CDR3 is 12 amino acids long. Trimming removed 3 bases at V and 5 bases at J, with 7 bases between. Germline lookup yields CDR1 MNHEY and CDR2 SVGAGI. The DNA for the CDR3 is TGTGCCAGCAGTTATGGGGGGACTGAAGCTTTCTTT. Protein: CASSYGGTEAFF.

This clone has a handful of counts. The chain employs TRBV11-2 and TRBJ1-1, with D perhaps matching TRBD1 (6 bases). The germline V gene has CDR1 SGHAT and CDR2 FQNNGV. The length of the CDR3 is 14 residues. Deletions cut 3 bases from V and 2 bases from J, with 10 bases between. CDR3 protein: CASSLQQGNTEAFF. The CDR3 region has the DNA TGTGCCAGCAGCTTGCAACAGGGTAACACTGAAGCTTTCTTT.

The CDR3 nucleotides read TGTGCCAGTAGTATCTCACACTCTTATCCCTACGAGCAGTACTTC. Translation gives CASSISHSYPYEQYF. The chain couples TRBV19 to TRBJ2-7; D call uncertain. Germline V CDR1 and CDR2: LNHDA, SQIVND (reference sequence). Trimming took off 3 bases at V and 2 bases at J, with 14 bases between the two ends. This CDR3 has 15 amino acids.

The chain combines TRBV6-1 with TRBJ2-1; D is perhaps TRBD2 (5 bases). This CDR3 spans 12 amino acids. Germline V gene lookup returns CDR1 MNHNS and CDR2 SASEGT. V lost 5 bases, J lost 8 bases, and 10 bases lay in between. CDR3 sequence (DNA): TGTGCCAGCAGTTATCACGGGGATGAGCAGTTCTTC. Protein: CASSYHGDEQFF.

This chain joins TRBV30 and TRBJ1-1; a weak D match, TRBD1 (5 bases). V lost 3 bases and J 3 bases, leaving 14 bases between the germline ends. The CDR3 totals 14 residues. Per germline, CDR1 GTSNPN and CDR2 SVGIG (reference sequence). In nucleotides, the CDR3 is TGTGCCTGGAGGCCTAGTGGGGGGTACACTGAAGCTTTCTTT. Its protein is CAWRPSGGYTEAFF.

A word on this clone: Other DNA sequences in this sample translate to the same CDR3. The chain links TRBV5-6 to TRBJ1-5; D remains unclear. V dropped 0 bases and J dropped 3 bases, with 7 bases sitting between them. This CDR3 region has 14 residues. Germline CDR1 SGHDT, CDR2 YYEEEE. The CDR3 loop reads CASSLAADNQPQHF. CDR3 nucleotide sequence: TGTGCCAGCAGCTTGGCGGCCGACAATCAGCCCCAGCATTTT.